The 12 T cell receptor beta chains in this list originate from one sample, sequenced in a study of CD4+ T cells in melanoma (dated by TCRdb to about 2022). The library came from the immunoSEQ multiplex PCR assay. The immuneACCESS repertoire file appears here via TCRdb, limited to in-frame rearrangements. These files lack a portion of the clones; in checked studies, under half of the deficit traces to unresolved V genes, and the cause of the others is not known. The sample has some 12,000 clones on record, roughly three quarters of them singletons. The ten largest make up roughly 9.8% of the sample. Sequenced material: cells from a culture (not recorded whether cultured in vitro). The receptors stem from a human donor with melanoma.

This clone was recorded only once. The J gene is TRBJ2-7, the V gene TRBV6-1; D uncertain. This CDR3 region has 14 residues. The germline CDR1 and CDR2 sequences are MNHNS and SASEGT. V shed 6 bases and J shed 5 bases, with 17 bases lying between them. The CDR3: CASRHAMGFHEQYF. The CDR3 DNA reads TGTGCCAGCAGACACGCCATGGGGTTTCACGAGCAGTACTTC.

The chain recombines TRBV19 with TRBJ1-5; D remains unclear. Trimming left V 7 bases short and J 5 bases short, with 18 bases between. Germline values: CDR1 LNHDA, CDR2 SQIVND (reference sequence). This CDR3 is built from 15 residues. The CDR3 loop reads CASTNIASAHQPQHF. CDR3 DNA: TGTGCCAGTACGAATATTGCCAGCGCGCATCAGCCCCAGCATTTT.

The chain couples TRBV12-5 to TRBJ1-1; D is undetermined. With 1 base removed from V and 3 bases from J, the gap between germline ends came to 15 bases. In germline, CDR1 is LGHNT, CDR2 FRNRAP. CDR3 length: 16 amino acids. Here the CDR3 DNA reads TGTGCTAGTGGTTTGGCTAAGGGAAATCTCTACACTGAAGCTTTCTTT. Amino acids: CASGLAKGNLYTEAFF.

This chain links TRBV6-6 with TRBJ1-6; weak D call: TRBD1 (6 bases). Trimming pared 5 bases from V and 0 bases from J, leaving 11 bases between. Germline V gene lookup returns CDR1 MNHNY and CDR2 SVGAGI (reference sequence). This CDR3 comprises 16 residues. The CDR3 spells CASSRGESSYNSPLHF. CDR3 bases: TGTGCCAGCAGTAGGGGGGAGAGCTCCTATAATTCACCCCTCCACTTT.

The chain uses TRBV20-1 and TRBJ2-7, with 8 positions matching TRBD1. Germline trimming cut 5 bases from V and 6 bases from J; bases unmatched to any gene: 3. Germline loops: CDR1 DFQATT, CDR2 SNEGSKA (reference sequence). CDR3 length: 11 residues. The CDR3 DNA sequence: TGCAGTGCTGTCACAGGGGGCGAGCAGTACTTC. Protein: CSAVTGGEQYF.

This CDR3 is CASSSRTGSPPSYTF. The CDR3 nucleotides are TGTGCCAGCAGCTCCCGAACAGGATCGCCGCCTAGCTACACCTTC. This sequence joins TRBV7-9 and TRBJ1-2; possibly TRBD1 for D (5 bases). Trimming shortened V by 4 bases and J by 9 bases, and 21 bases separated the two germline ends. Germline V gene sequence: CDR1 SEHNR, CDR2 FQNEAQ (reference sequence). This CDR3 has 15 amino acids. The variable domain in full, completed from reference TRBV7-9 and TRBJ1-2, reads DTGVSQNPRHKITKRGQNVTFRCDPISEHNRLYWYRQTLGQGPEFLTYFQNEAQLEKSRLLSDRFSAERPKGSFSTLEIQRTEQGDSAMYLCASSSRTGSPPSYTFGSGTRLTVV.

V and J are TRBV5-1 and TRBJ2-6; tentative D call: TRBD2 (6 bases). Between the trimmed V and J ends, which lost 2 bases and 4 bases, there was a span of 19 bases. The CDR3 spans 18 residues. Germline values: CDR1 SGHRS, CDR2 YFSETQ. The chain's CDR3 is CASSFLAGLSSGANVLTF. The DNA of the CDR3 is TGCGCCAGCAGCTTCCTGGCGGGGCTGTCCTCAGGGGCCAACGTCCTGACTTTC.

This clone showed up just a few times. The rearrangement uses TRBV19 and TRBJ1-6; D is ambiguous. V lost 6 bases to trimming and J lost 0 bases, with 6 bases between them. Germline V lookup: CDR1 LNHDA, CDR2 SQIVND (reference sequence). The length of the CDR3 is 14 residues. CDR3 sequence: CASRFSSYNSPLHF. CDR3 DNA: TGTGCCAGTAGATTCAGCTCCTATAATTCACCCCTCCACTTT.

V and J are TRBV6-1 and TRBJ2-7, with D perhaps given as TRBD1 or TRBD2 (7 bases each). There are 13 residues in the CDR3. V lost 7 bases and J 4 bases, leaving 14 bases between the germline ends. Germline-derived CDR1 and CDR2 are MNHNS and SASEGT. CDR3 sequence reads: CASIRQGGYEQYF. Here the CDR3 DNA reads TGTGCCAGCATCCGACAGGGAGGGTACGAGCAGTACTTC.

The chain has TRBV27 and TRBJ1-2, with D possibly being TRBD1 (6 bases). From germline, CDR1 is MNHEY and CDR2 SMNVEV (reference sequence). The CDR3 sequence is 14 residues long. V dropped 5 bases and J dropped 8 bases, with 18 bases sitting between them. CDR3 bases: TGTGCCAGCAGTGGGACCACAGGGTCGCGGGGCTACACCTTC. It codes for CASSGTTGSRGYTF.

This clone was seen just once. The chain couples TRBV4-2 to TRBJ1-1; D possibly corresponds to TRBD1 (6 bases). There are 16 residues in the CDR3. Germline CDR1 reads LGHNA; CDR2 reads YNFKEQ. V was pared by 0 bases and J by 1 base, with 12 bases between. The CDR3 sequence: CASSQDVRGRNTEAFF. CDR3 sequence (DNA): TGTGCCAGCAGCCAAGACGTCCGGGGGCGGAACACTGAAGCTTTCTTT.

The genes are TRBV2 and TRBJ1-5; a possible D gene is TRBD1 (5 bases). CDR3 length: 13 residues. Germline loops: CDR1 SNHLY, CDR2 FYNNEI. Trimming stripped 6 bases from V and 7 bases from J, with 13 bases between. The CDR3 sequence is CASRSRGGQPQHF. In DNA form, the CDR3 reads TGTGCCAGCAGGTCAAGGGGCGGGCAGCCCCAGCATTTT.